The clone carrying this T cell receptor (beta chain) was recorded many times. Its antigen is still unknown. Study observations and caveats: In terms of TCR gene usage, tumor memory CD4+ T cells clustered together with blood and lymph node memory CD4+ cells, as well as with lymph node naive CD4+ cells.

The J segment lost 4 bases and the V segment lost 1 base, leaving 3 bases of the junction unmatched. The CDR3 covers 17 residues. Germline V CDR1 and CDR2: KGHDR, SFDVKD. Treg sorting used a CD4+CD25+CD127-/low gate. Full-length variable regions came from constant-region reverse primers plus semi-nested Nested Universal Primer A PCR. TCRdb recomputed calls from the 5' RACE reads with MiXCR, one row per CDR3 protein. The table has about 9,800 distinct CDR3 sequences, 20% to 30% seen once. This receptor was identified in a female donor with breast cancer. The chain joins TRBV24-1 to TRBJ2-3; 14 bases align to TRBD2. Sequenced input: Tregs sorted from blood. In nucleotides, the CDR3 is TGTGCCACCAGTGATTTAGGGACTAGCGGGAGCTCAGATACGCAGTATTTT. It encodes CATSDLGTSGSSDTQYF.